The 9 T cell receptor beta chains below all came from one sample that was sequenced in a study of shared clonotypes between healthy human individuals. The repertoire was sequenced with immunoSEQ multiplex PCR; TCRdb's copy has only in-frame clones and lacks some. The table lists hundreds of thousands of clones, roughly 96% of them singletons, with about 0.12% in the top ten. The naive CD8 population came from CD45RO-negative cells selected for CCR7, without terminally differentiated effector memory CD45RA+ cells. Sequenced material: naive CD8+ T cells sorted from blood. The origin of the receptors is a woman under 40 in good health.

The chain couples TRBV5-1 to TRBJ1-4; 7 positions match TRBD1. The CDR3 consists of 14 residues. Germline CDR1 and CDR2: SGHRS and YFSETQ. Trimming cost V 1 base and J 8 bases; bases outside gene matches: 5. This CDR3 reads CASSLLGQTEKLFF. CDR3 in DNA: TGCGCCAGCAGCTTGCTGGGACAGACCGAAAAACTGTTTTTT.

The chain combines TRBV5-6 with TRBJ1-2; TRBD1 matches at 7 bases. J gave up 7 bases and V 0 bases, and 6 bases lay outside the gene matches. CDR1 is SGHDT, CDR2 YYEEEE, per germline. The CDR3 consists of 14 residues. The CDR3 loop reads CASSLASRGAGYTF. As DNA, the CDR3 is TGTGCCAGCAGCTTGGCTTCCAGGGGGGCTGGCTACACCTTC.

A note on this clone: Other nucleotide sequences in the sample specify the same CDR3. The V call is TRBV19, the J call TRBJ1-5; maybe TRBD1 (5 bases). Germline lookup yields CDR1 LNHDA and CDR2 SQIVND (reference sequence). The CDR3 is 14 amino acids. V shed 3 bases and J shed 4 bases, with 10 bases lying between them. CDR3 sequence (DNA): TGTGCCAGTAGTATCCGGGACGGTAATCAGCCCCAGCATTTT. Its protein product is CASSIRDGNQPQHF.

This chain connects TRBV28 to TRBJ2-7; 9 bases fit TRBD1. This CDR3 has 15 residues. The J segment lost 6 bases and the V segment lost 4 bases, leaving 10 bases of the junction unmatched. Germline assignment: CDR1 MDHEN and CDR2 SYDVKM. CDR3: CASSSGTGNFGEQYF. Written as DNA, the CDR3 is TGTGCCAGCAGTTCCGGGACAGGGAACTTCGGCGAGCAGTACTTC. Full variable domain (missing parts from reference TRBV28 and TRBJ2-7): DVKVTQSSRYLVKRTGEKVFLECVQDMDHENMFWYRQDPGLGLRLIYFSYDVKMKEKGDIPEGYSVSREKKERFSLILESASTNQTSMYLCASSSGTGNFGEQYFGPGTRLTVT.

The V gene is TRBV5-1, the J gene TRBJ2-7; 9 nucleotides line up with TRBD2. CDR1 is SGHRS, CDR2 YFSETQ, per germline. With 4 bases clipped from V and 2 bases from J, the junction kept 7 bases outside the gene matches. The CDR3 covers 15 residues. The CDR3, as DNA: TGCGCCAGCAGCGAAAGGACTAGCGTTCCCTACGAGCAGTACTTC. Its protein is CASSERTSVPYEQYF. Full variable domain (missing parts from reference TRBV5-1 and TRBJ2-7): KAGVTQTPRYLIKTRGQQVTLSCSPISGHRSVSWYQQTPGQGLQFLFEYFSETQRNKGNFPGRFSGRQFSNSRSEMNVSTLELGDSALYLCASSERTSVPYEQYFGPGTRLTVT.

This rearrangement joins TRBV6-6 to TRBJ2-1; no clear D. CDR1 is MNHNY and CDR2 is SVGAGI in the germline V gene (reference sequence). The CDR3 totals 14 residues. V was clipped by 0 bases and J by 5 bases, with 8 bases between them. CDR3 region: CASSYSPEHNEQFF. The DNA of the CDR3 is TGTGCCAGCAGTTACTCGCCGGAACACAATGAGCAGTTCTTC.

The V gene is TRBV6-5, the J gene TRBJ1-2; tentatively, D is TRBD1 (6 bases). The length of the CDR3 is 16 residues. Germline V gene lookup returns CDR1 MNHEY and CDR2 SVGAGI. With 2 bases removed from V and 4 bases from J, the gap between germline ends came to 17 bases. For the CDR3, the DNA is TGTGCCAGCAGTTACGGGGAGGGGGTCGGGACCTATGGCTACACCTTC. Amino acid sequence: CASSYGEGVGTYGYTF.

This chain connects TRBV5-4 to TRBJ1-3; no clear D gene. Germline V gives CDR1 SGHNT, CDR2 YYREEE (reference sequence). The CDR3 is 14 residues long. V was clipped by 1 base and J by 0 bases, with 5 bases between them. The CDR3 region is CASSLTDSGNTIYF. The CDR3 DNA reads TGTGCCAGCAGCTTGACCGACTCTGGAAACACCATATATTTT. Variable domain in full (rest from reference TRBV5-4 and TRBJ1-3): ETGVTQSPTHLIKTRGQQVTLRCSSQSGHNTVSWYQQALGQGPQFIFQYYREEENGRGNFPPRFSGLQFPNYSSELNVNALELDDSALYLCASSLTDSGNTIYFGEGSWLTVV.

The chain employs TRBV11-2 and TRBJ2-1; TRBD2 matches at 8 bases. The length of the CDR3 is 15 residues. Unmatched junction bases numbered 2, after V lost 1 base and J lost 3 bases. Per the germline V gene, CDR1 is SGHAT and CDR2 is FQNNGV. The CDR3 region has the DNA TGTGCCAGCAGCTTAGTAGCGGGGATCTACAATGAGCAGTTCTTC. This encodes CASSLVAGIYNEQFF.